Below, 15 T cell receptor beta chains from the same sample are listed, as sequenced in a study of neurological immune-mediated disorders. TCRdb redid the calling of the 5' RACE reads with MiXCR, one entry per CDR3 protein. This table holds over 11,000 distinct CDR3 sequences, about 10% found once. The sequenced sample was PBMCs. Every receptor here comes from a middle-aged woman in good health.

The chain joins TRBV4-1 to TRBJ1-1; D gene uncertain. In germline, CDR1 is MGHRA, CDR2 YSYEKL. V was clipped by 0 bases and J by 8 bases, with 13 bases between them. The CDR3 runs 14 residues. The CDR3 here is CASSQDFGGWEAFF. CDR3 bases: TGCGCCAGCAGCCAAGATTTTGGCGGCTGGGAAGCTTTCTTT.

This clonotype was counted ten times or more. The chain is built from TRBV5-1 and TRBJ1-5; no reliable D call. Trimming took 2 bases from V and 9 from J, leaving 12 bases between them. Germline values: CDR1 SGHRS, CDR2 YFSETQ. This CDR3 region has 13 residues. The CDR3 DNA reads TGCGCCAGCAGCTTTAGCGGGTCCGCGCCCCAGCATTTT. It translates to CASSFSGSAPQHF.

The chain uses TRBV27 and TRBJ2-7, with D uncertain. Germline CDR1 is MNHEY and CDR2 is SMNVEV (reference sequence). This CDR3 spans 14 amino acids. Between the trimmed V and J ends, which lost 5 bases and 3 bases, there was a span of 14 bases. In DNA form, the CDR3 reads TGTGCCAGCAGTGTCTCATCGGACCGCTACGAGCAGTACTTC. Its protein product is CASSVSSDRYEQYF.

Many counts were recorded for this clonotype. The chain carries TRBV29-1 and TRBJ1-2, with D maybe TRBD1 (5 bases). V was pared by 2 bases and J by 4 bases, with 8 bases between. Germline V lookup: CDR1 SQVTM, CDR2 ANQGSEA. The CDR3 has 12 amino acids. DNA of the CDR3: TGCAGCGTTGAATTAGGGACCTATGGCTACACCTTC. Residues: CSVELGTYGYTF. The full variable domain, its missing parts supplied by reference TRBV29-1 and TRBJ1-2, is SAVISQKPSRDICQRGTSLTIQCQVDSQVTMMFWYRQQPGQSLTLIATANQGSEATYESGFVIDKFPISRPNLTFSTLTVSNMSPEDSSIYLCSVELGTYGYTFGSGTRLTVV.

V is TRBV28 and J is TRBJ2-1, with 12 bases that match TRBD2. This CDR3 is 15 amino acids long. Germline CDR1 MDHEN, CDR2 SYDVKM. V shed 5 bases and J 9 bases; nucleotides not matched to a gene: 8. This CDR3 reads CASSPRLAGAGEQFF. The DNA for the CDR3 is TGTGCCAGCAGTCCCAGACTAGCGGGAGCTGGTGAGCAGTTCTTC.

The sample holds many counts of this clonotype. The chain combines TRBV27 with TRBJ2-1; no clear D. The CDR3 length is 14 residues. V was clipped by 3 bases and J by 5 bases, with 11 bases between them. CDR1 and CDR2 (germline): MNHEY, SMNVEV (reference sequence). The CDR3 region has the DNA TGTGCCAGCAGTTTCGTGAAGGATGACAATGAGCAGTTCTTC. As protein: CASSFVKDDNEQFF.

This sequence joins TRBV7-2 and TRBJ2-2, with 8 bases lining up with TRBD2. In germline, CDR1 is SGHTA, CDR2 FQGNSA. V shed 5 bases and J 6 bases; nucleotides not matched to a gene: 8. The length of the CDR3 is 15 residues. CDR3 loop: CASSAAAGAPGELFF. The CDR3 DNA is TGTGCCAGCAGCGCGGCAGCGGGAGCCCCCGGGGAGCTGTTTTTT.

V gene TRBV7-6 combines with J gene TRBJ1-6, with unresolved D. V shed 4 bases and J shed 5 bases, with 9 bases lying between them. The germline CDR1 and CDR2 sequences are SGHVS and FNYEAQ. CDR3 length: 14 residues. The CDR3 DNA reads TGTGCCAGCAGCTCATCCGGGGATAATTCACCCCTCCACTTT. Its translation is CASSSSGDNSPLHF.

In this sample, this clonotype turned up many times. The rearrangement links TRBV10-2 to TRBJ1-5; 7 bases line up with TRBD1. Trimming cost V 6 bases and J 0 bases; bases outside gene matches: 5. The CDR3 is made up of 15 amino acids. CDR1 and CDR2 (germline): WSHSY, SAAADI. Written as DNA, the CDR3 is TGCGCCAGCAGCGGGACAGATGATAGCAATCAGCCCCAGCATTTT. This translates into CASSGTDDSNQPQHF.

Ten or more counts support this clonotype. The V gene is TRBV5-1, the J gene TRBJ2-2; D remains ambiguous. The CDR3 has 15 residues. The V gene's germline CDR1 is SGHRS and CDR2 YFSETQ. The V end was cut by 1 base, the J end by 3 bases, with 10 bases between. The CDR3 reads CASSLRIADTGELFF. CDR3 DNA sequence: TGCGCCAGCAGCTTGCGCATAGCCGACACCGGGGAGCTGTTTTTT.

This clonotype was seen ten or more times. This chain joins TRBV20-1 and TRBJ2-5; 10 nucleotides agree with TRBD2. The CDR3 consists of 17 residues. Germline trimming cut 3 bases from V and 1 base from J; bases unmatched to any gene: 11. Germline CDR1 DFQATT, CDR2 SNEGSKA (reference sequence). CDR3 sequence reads: CSASGGASGGLQETQYF. Here the CDR3 DNA reads TGCAGTGCTAGCGGGGGGGCTAGCGGGGGACTCCAAGAGACCCAGTACTTC.

V and J are TRBV9 and TRBJ1-2; D unclear. CDR3 size: 13 residues. The V end lost 7 bases, the J end lost 0 bases, and 10 bases lay between the germline ends. The germline gives CDR1 SGDLS, CDR2 YYNGEE. The CDR3 region has the DNA TGTGCCAGCCCCAGGCAGACTAACTATGGCTACACCTTC. Encoded protein: CASPRQTNYGYTF.

This clonotype was observed many times. This chain joins TRBV20-1 and TRBJ1-1; maybe TRBD1 (5 bases). The V gene's germline CDR1 is DFQATT and CDR2 SNEGSKA (reference sequence). The ends were cut back, 4 bases at V and 5 bases at J, with 14 bases in the middle. The CDR3 loop spans 13 amino acids. CDR3 in DNA: TGCAGTGCTAATAGCGCAGGGCGAACTGAAGCTTTCTTT. This sequence encodes CSANSAGRTEAFF.

This clonotype was seen ten or more times. J is TRBJ2-7 and V is TRBV5-5; D unresolved. V was cut by 1 base and J by 4 bases, with 9 bases left in between. From germline, CDR1 is SGHKS and CDR2 YYEKEE (reference sequence). The CDR3 runs 13 residues. CDR3 sequence: CASSLLLRYEQYF. The CDR3 bases are TGTGCCAGCAGCTTGTTGTTGAGGTACGAGCAGTACTTC. Full variable domain (outside the CDR3, taken from reference TRBV5-5 and TRBJ2-7): DAGVTQSPTHLIKTRGQQVTLRCSPISGHKSVSWYQQVLGQGPQFIFQYYEKEERGRGNFPDRFSARQFPNYSSELNVNALLLGDSALYLCASSLLLRYEQYFGPGTRLTVT.

In this sample, this clonotype turned up many times. J is TRBJ1-6 and V is TRBV11-2; possibly TRBD1 for D (5 bases). Trimming removed 4 bases at V and 0 bases at J, with 16 bases between. This CDR3 comprises 18 residues. Germline V lookup: CDR1 SGHAT, CDR2 FQNNGV. CDR3 in amino acids: CASSSPRGGSSYNSPLHF. The CDR3 DNA sequence: TGTGCCAGCAGCTCCCCTCGGGGGGGGAGCTCCTATAATTCACCCCTCCACTTT.